A selection of T cell receptor beta chains follows, all from one sample in a study of radiotherapy plus CTLA-4 blockade in lung cancer. Data came from immunoSEQ multiplex PCR; TCRdb stores just in-frame clones and leaves some out. The sample lists more than 30,000 clones; 70% were seen once. The specimen comprised peripheral blood, sampled from a patient treated with radiotherapy plus ipilimumab. These receptors were collected from a human donor with non-small cell lung cancer who had stable disease on radiotherapy plus ipilimumab. Each CDR3 is given with its conserved first and last residue. D genes are given only for firm matches. Clone size is stated in some rows and not others, as once, few, many or a class when expanded.

clone_size: -; v_call: TRBV29-1; d_call: TRBD2; j_call: TRBJ2-1; cdr3_length: 16; cdr3_aa: CSVERGTSGRAGEQFF; cdr3_nt: TGCAGCGTTGAAAGGGGGACTAGCGGGAGGGCCGGTGAGCAGTTCTTC
clone_size: -; v_call: TRBV4-2; d_call: -; j_call: TRBJ2-3; cdr3_length: 15; cdr3_aa: CASSQDFRITDTQYF; cdr3_nt: TGTGCCAGCAGCCAAGACTTCCGTATCACAGATACGCAGTATTTT
clone_size: -; v_call: TRBV2; d_call: TRBD2; j_call: TRBJ2-5; cdr3_length: 13; cdr3_aa: CASRDSGKETQYF; cdr3_nt: TGTGCCAGCAGAGATAGCGGGAAAGAGACCCAGTACTTC
clone_size: -; v_call: TRBV29-1; d_call: TRBD2; j_call: TRBJ2-7; cdr3_length: 16; cdr3_aa: CSVEGPGGKAGYEQYF; cdr3_nt: TGCAGCGTTGAAGGTCCGGGGGGGAAGGCGGGCTACGAGCAGTACTTC
clone_size: -; v_call: TRBV11-3; d_call: -; j_call: TRBJ2-1; cdr3_length: 13; cdr3_aa: CASSLGASNEQFF; cdr3_nt: TGTGCCAGCAGCTTAGGGGCTAGCAATGAGCAGTTCTTC
clone_size: -; v_call: TRBV5-5; d_call: -; j_call: TRBJ1-4; cdr3_length: 17; cdr3_aa: CASSLGPATGSGEKLFF; cdr3_nt: TGTGCCAGCAGCTTGGGGCCCGCTACAGGGTCCGGTGAAAAACTGTTTTTT
clone_size: -; v_call: TRBV7-2; d_call: -; j_call: TRBJ1-3; cdr3_length: 16; cdr3_aa: CASSFGPSLSGNTIYF; cdr3_nt: TGTGCCAGCAGCTTTGGGCCTTCACTCTCTGGAAACACCATATATTTT
clone_size: -; v_call: TRBV29-1; d_call: TRBD2; j_call: TRBJ2-1; cdr3_length: 18; cdr3_aa: CSAITSGRLENKYNEQFF; cdr3_nt: TGCAGCGCGATCACTAGCGGGAGACTGGAGAACAAATACAATGAGCAGTTCTTC
clone_size: -; v_call: TRBV29-1; d_call: TRBD2; j_call: TRBJ2-5; cdr3_length: 14; cdr3_aa: CSVGSKAGRETQYF; cdr3_nt: TGCAGCGTGGGCTCTAAAGCGGGACGAGAGACCCAGTACTTC
clone_size: few; v_call: TRBV11-3; d_call: -; j_call: TRBJ2-1; cdr3_length: 12; cdr3_aa: CASSFWTGEAFF; cdr3_nt: TGTGCCAGCAGCTTCTGGACGGGAGAGGCGTTCTTC
clone_size: -; v_call: TRBV28; d_call: TRBD1; j_call: TRBJ1-1; cdr3_length: 17; cdr3_aa: CASSSTPQGRMNTEAFF; cdr3_nt: TGTGCCAGCAGTTCCACCCCACAGGGGCGGATGAACACTGAAGCTTTCTTT
clone_size: once; v_call: TRBV7-2; d_call: TRBD2; j_call: TRBJ2-1; cdr3_length: 15; cdr3_aa: CASSLTSGRVNEQFF; cdr3_nt: TGTGCCAGCAGCTTGACTAGCGGGAGGGTCAATGAGCAGTTCTTC
clone_size: once; v_call: TRBV7-2; d_call: TRBD2; j_call: TRBJ2-1; cdr3_length: 15; cdr3_aa: CASSLEAGVGNEQFF; cdr3_nt: TGTGCCAGCAGCTTAGAGGCGGGAGTGGGGAATGAGCAGTTCTTC
clone_size: medium-sized; v_call: TRBV21-1; d_call: -; j_call: TRBJ2-7; cdr3_length: 17; cdr3_aa: CASSKIPRGGSSYEQYF; cdr3_nt: TGTGCCAGCAGCAAAATACCTCGGGGGGGAAGCTCCTACGAGCAGTACTTC
clone_size: -; v_call: TRBV19; d_call: TRBD1; j_call: TRBJ2-1; cdr3_length: 15; cdr3_aa: CASSIRLGQGYEQFF; cdr3_nt: TGTGCCAGTAGTATTAGGCTGGGACAGGGCTATGAGCAGTTCTTC
clone_size: -; v_call: TRBV6-1; d_call: -; j_call: TRBJ2-7; cdr3_length: 15; cdr3_aa: CASSEEAGQTFEQYF; cdr3_nt: TGTGCCAGCAGTGAAGAGGCCGGACAGACTTTCGAGCAGTACTTC
clone_size: -; v_call: TRBV5-4; d_call: -; j_call: TRBJ2-5; cdr3_length: 14; cdr3_aa: CASSGNDVAETQYF; cdr3_nt: TGTGCCAGCAGCGGTAATGACGTCGCGGAGACCCAGTACTTC
clone_size: -; v_call: TRBV7-3; d_call: -; j_call: TRBJ2-5; cdr3_length: 15; cdr3_aa: CASSPQAGTQETQYF; cdr3_nt: TGTGCCAGCAGCCCACAAGCGGGCACCCAAGAGACCCAGTACTTC
clone_size: -; v_call: TRBV6-6; d_call: -; j_call: TRBJ1-2; cdr3_length: 13; cdr3_aa: CASSGQSLYGYTF; cdr3_nt: TGTGCCAGCAGCGGACAGAGTCTATATGGCTACACCTTC
clone_size: -; v_call: TRBV7-3; d_call: -; j_call: TRBJ2-1; cdr3_length: 14; cdr3_aa: CASSTSRRNNEQFF; cdr3_nt: TGTGCTAGCAGCACCTCCCGTCGGAACAATGAGCAGTTCTTC
clone_size: once; v_call: TRBV7-8; d_call: -; j_call: TRBJ1-1; cdr3_length: 13; cdr3_aa: CASSTPGVTEAFF; cdr3_nt: TGTGCCAGCAGTACGCCAGGGGTCACTGAAGCTTTCTTT
clone_size: -; v_call: TRBV7-2; d_call: -; j_call: TRBJ1-2; cdr3_length: 15; cdr3_aa: CASSLEGRMAYGYTF; cdr3_nt: TGTGCCAGCAGCTTAGAGGGACGGATGGCCTATGGCTACACCTTC
clone_size: -; v_call: TRBV5-1; d_call: -; j_call: TRBJ2-6; cdr3_length: 19; cdr3_aa: CASSFGPGQSISGANVLTF; cdr3_nt: -
clone_size: few; v_call: TRBV5-4; d_call: TRBD1; j_call: TRBJ2-7; cdr3_length: 15; cdr3_aa: CASSSGQGLNYEQYF; cdr3_nt: TGTGCCAGCAGTTCCGGACAGGGGCTTAACTACGAGCAGTACTTC
clone_size: -; v_call: TRBV7-9; d_call: TRBD2; j_call: TRBJ2-7; cdr3_length: 15; cdr3_aa: CASSSRTSPNYEQYF; cdr3_nt: TGTGCCAGCAGTTCCCGGACTAGCCCCAACTACGAGCAGTACTTC
clone_size: once; v_call: TRBV5-1; d_call: -; j_call: TRBJ2-7; cdr3_length: 15; cdr3_aa: CASSLDQPRAYEQYF; cdr3_nt: TGCGCCAGCAGCTTGGACCAGCCCAGGGCCTACGAGCAGTACTTC
clone_size: -; v_call: TRBV30; d_call: TRBD1; j_call: TRBJ1-1; cdr3_length: 14; cdr3_aa: CAWGQGFENAEAFF; cdr3_nt: TGTGCCTGGGGACAGGGGTTCGAGAATGCTGAAGCTTTCTTT
clone_size: -; v_call: TRBV6-4; d_call: -; j_call: TRBJ2-6; cdr3_length: 14; cdr3_aa: CASSDGSGANVLTF; cdr3_nt: TGTGCCAGCAGTGACGGGAGTGGGGCCAACGTCCTGACTTTC
clone_size: -; v_call: TRBV5-1; d_call: TRBD1; j_call: TRBJ2-7; cdr3_length: 16; cdr3_aa: CASGVRAGTGDYEQYF; cdr3_nt: TGCGCCAGCGGCGTCCGCGCCGGGACAGGGGACTACGAGCAGTACTTC
clone_size: -; v_call: TRBV6-6; d_call: TRBD2; j_call: TRBJ2-1; cdr3_length: 14; cdr3_aa: CASSYSGGINEQFF; cdr3_nt: TGTGCCAGCAGTTACTCGGGGGGGATAAATGAGCAGTTCTTC
clone_size: -; v_call: TRBV7-9; d_call: -; j_call: TRBJ2-5; cdr3_length: 14; cdr3_aa: CASRYPRGKETQYF; cdr3_nt: TGTGCCAGCAGGTACCCCCGGGGCAAAGAGACCCAGTACTTC
clone_size: once; v_call: TRBV2; d_call: -; j_call: TRBJ2-5; cdr3_length: 15; cdr3_aa: CASSDVLGGRETQYF; cdr3_nt: TGTGCCAGCAGTGACGTGCTAGGGGGAAGGGAGACCCAGTACTTC
clone_size: medium-sized; v_call: TRBV4-1; d_call: -; j_call: TRBJ2-1; cdr3_length: 18; cdr3_aa: CASSQVDMGLASYNEQFF; cdr3_nt: TGCGCCAGCAGCCAAGTCGATATGGGCCTAGCGTCCTACAATGAGCAGTTCTTC
clone_size: -; v_call: TRBV10-1; d_call: -; j_call: TRBJ1-1; cdr3_length: 11; cdr3_aa: CASIYRAVAFF; cdr3_nt: TGCGCCAGCATTTACAGGGCTGTAGCTTTCTTT
clone_size: -; v_call: TRBV29-1; d_call: TRBD2; j_call: TRBJ2-3; cdr3_length: 16; cdr3_aa: CSARPALAGHTDTQYF; cdr3_nt: TGCAGCGCCAGACCCGCCCTAGCGGGGCACACAGATACGCAGTATTTT
clone_size: once; v_call: TRBV7-6; d_call: -; j_call: TRBJ1-5; cdr3_length: 12; cdr3_aa: CASSPRDKPQHF; cdr3_nt: TGTGCCAGCAGCCCACGGGATAAGCCCCAGCATTTT
clone_size: -; v_call: TRBV9; d_call: -; j_call: TRBJ1-2; cdr3_length: 15; cdr3_aa: CASSVEIYSNYGYTF; cdr3_nt: TGTGCCAGCAGCGTAGAAATTTACAGCAACTATGGCTACACCTTC
clone_size: -; v_call: TRBV5-1; d_call: TRBD1; j_call: TRBJ1-2; cdr3_length: 15; cdr3_aa: CASRRFSTGNYGYTF; cdr3_nt: TGCGCCAGCAGGAGGTTCTCGACAGGGAACTATGGCTACACCTTC
clone_size: -; v_call: TRBV4-2; d_call: TRBD2; j_call: TRBJ2-1; cdr3_length: 15; cdr3_aa: CASSQEGGGYDEQFF; cdr3_nt: TGTGCCAGCAGCCAAGAGGGGGGGGGATATGATGAGCAGTTCTTC
clone_size: -; v_call: TRBV27; d_call: TRBD1; j_call: TRBJ2-1; cdr3_length: 16; cdr3_aa: CASSLRTGLTYNEQFF; cdr3_nt: TGTGCCAGCAGTCTCCGGACAGGACTGACCTACAATGAGCAGTTCTTC
clone_size: medium-sized; v_call: TRBV29-1; d_call: TRBD1; j_call: TRBJ1-2; cdr3_length: 13; cdr3_aa: CSVTLLTGDGYTF; cdr3_nt: TGCAGCGTTACCCTCCTCACAGGGGATGGCTACACCTTC
clone_size: -; v_call: TRBV5-1; d_call: -; j_call: TRBJ2-5; cdr3_length: 15; cdr3_aa: CASSPGVQPQETQYF; cdr3_nt: TGCGCCAGCAGCCCGGGGGTACAGCCACAAGAGACCCAGTACTTC
clone_size: once; v_call: TRBV4-2; d_call: -; j_call: TRBJ1-3; cdr3_length: 13; cdr3_aa: CASSLESGNTIYF; cdr3_nt: TGTGCCAGCAGCCTCGAATCTGGAAACACCATATATTTT
clone_size: -; v_call: TRBV7-9; d_call: TRBD2; j_call: TRBJ2-5; cdr3_length: 14; cdr3_aa: CASSLEIAGVTQYF; cdr3_nt: TGTGCCAGCAGCTTAGAGATAGCGGGAGTAACCCAGTACTTC